This TCR beta chain derives from a study of cytotoxic CD8 clonotypes in ibrutinib-treated CLL. Study in general: Sequenced samples delivered averages of around 250,000 productive templates and tens of thousands of productive rearrangements.

Germline V gene data show CDR1 as MNHNY and CDR2 as SVGAGI (reference sequence). Trimming cost V 6 bases and J 5 bases; bases outside gene matches: 3. The CDR3 consists of 13 residues. Profiling relied on immunoSEQ multiplex PCR, and the TCRdb table lists in-frame clones only, not all of them. In the table there are about 310,000 clones, 70% to 80% of which are singletons. V usage is TRBV6-6 and J usage is TRBJ1-2; TRBD1 matches 10 bases. This receptor was obtained from a human donor with chronic lymphocytic leukemia. The sample consisted of PBMCs, taken before ibrutinib treatment. Written as DNA, the CDR3 is TGTGCCAGCAGACGGACAGGGGGTTATGGCTACACCTTC. Amino acids: CASRRTGGYGYTF.